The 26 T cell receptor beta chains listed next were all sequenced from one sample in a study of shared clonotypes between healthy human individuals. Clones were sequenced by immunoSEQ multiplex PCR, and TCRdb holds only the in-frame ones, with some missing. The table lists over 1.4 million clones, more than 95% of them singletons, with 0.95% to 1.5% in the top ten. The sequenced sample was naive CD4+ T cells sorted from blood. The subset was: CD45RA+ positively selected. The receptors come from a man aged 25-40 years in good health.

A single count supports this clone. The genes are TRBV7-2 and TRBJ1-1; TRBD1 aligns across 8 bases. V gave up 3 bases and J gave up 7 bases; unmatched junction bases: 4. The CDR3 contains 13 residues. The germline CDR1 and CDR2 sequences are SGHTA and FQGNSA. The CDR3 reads CASSLRQGLEAFF. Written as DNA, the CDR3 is TGTGCCAGCAGCTTGAGACAGGGGCTTGAAGCTTTCTTT.

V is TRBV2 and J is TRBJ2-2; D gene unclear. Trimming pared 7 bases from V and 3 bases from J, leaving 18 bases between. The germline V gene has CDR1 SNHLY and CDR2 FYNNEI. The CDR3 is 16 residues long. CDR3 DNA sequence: TGTGCCAGCAAAGAGGACCAAGGAATCTACACCGGGGAGCTGTTTTTT. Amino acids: CASKEDQGIYTGELFF. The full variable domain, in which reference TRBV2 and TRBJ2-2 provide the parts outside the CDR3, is EPEVTQTPSHQVTQMGQEVILRCVPISNHLYFYWYRQILGQKVEFLVSFYNNEISEKSEIFDDQFSVERPDGSNFTLKIRSTKLEDSAMYFCASKEDQGIYTGELFFGEGSRLTVL.

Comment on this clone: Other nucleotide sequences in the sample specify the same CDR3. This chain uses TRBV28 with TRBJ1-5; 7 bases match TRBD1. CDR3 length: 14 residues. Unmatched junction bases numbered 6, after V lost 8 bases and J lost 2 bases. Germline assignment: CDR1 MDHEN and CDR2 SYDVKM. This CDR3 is CASGLDRGNQPQHF. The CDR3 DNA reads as TGTGCCAGCGGATTAGACAGGGGCAATCAGCCCCAGCATTTT.

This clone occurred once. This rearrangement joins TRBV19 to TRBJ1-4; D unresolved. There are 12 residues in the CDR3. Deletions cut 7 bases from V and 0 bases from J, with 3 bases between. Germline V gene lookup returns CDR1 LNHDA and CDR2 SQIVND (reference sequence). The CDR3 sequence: CASTTTNEKLFF. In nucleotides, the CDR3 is TGTGCCAGTACTACAACTAATGAAAAACTGTTTTTT. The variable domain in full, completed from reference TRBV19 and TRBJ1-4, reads DGGITQSPKYLFRKEGQNVTLSCEQNLNHDAMYWYRQDPGQGLRLIYYSQIVNDFQKGDIAEGYSVSREKKESFPLTVTSAQKNPTAFYLCASTTTNEKLFFGSGTQLSVL.

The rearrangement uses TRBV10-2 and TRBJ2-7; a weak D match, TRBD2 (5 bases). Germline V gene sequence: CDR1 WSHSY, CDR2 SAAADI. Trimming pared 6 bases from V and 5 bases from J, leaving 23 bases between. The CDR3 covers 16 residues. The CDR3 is CASRYSTGLSDNEQYF. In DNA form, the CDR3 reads TGCGCCAGCAGATATAGCACCGGACTGTCCGACAACGAGCAGTACTTC.

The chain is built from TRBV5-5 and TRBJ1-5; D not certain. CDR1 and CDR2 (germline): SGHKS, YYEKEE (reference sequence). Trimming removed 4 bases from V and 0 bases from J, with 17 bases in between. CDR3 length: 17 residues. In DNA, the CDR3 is TGTGCCAGCAGCGCCGGGATGCTGTCCTATAGCAATCAGCCCCAGCATTTT. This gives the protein CASSAGMLSYSNQPQHF. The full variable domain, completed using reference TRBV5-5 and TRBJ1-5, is DAGVTQSPTHLIKTRGQQVTLRCSPISGHKSVSWYQQVLGQGPQFIFQYYEKEERGRGNFPDRFSARQFPNYSSELNVNALLLGDSALYLCASSAGMLSYSNQPQHFGDGTRLSIL.

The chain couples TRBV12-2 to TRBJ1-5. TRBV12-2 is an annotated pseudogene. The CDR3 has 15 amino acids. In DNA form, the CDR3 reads TGTGCAAGTCGCTTAGATGGGACCGATAATCAGCCCCAGCATTTT. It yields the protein CASRLDGTDNQPQHF.

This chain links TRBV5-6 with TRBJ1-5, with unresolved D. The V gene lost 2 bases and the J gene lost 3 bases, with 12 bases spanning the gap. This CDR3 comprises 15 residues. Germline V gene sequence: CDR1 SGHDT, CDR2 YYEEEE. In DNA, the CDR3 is TGTGCCAGCAGCTTCTGGGCCCTCCTCAATCAGCCCCAGCATTTT. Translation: CASSFWALLNQPQHF.

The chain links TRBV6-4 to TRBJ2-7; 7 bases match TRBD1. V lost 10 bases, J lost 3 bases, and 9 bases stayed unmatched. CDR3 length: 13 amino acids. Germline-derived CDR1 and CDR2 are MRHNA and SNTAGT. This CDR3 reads CATHGQERYEQYF. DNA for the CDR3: TGTGCCACCCATGGACAGGAGCGCTACGAGCAGTACTTC.

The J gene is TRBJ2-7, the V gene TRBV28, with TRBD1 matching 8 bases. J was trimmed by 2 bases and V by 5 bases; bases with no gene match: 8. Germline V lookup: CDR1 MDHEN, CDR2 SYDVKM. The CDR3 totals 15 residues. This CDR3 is CASSRQGAGTYEQYF. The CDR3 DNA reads TGTGCCAGCAGTCGGCAGGGGGCCGGAACCTACGAGCAGTACTTC.

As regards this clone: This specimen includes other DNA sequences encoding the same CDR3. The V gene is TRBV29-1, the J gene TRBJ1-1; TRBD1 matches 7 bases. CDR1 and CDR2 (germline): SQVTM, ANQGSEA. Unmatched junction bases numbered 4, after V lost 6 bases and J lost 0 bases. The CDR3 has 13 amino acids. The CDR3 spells CSVETGLNTEAFF. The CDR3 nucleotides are TGCAGCGTAGAGACAGGGTTGAACACTGAAGCTTTCTTT.

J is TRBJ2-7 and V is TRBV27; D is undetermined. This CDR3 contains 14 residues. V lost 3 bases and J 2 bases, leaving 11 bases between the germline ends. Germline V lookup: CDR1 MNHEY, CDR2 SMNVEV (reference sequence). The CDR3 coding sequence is TGTGCCAGCAGTTTCCGATCAGGACCCTACGAGCAGTACTTC. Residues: CASSFRSGPYEQYF.

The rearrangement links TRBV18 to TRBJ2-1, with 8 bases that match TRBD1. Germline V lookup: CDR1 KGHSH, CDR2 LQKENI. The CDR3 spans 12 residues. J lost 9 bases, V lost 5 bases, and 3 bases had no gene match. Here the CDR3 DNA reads TGTGCCAGCTCATCGACAGGGGTTGAGCAGTTCTTC. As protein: CASSSTGVEQFF.

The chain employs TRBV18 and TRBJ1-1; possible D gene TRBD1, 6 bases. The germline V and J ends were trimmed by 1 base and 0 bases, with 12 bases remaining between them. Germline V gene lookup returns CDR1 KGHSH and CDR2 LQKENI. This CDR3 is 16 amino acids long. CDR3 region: CASSPQRGTVNTEAFF. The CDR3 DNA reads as TGTGCCAGCTCACCACAGAGGGGGACGGTGAACACTGAAGCTTTCTTT.

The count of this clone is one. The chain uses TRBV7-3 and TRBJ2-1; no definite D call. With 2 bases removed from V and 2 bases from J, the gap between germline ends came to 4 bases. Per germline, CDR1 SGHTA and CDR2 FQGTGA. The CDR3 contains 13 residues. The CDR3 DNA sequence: TGTGCCAGCAGCTTATTTCCCTACAATGAGCAGTTCTTC. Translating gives CASSLFPYNEQFF.

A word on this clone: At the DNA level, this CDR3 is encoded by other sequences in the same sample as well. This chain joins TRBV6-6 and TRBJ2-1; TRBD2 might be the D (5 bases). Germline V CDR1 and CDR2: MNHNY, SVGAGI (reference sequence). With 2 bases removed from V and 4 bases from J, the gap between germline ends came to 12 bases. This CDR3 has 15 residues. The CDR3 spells CASSYGLAGYNEQFF. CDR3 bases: TGTGCCAGCAGTTACGGGCTAGCCGGGTACAATGAGCAGTTCTTC.

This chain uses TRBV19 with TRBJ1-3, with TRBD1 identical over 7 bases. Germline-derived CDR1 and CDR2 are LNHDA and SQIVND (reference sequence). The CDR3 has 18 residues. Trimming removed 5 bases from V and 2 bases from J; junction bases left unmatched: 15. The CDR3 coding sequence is TGTGCCAGTAGTTCTCCGGCCAGGGGGAGGTTCGCTGGAAACACCATATATTTT. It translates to CASSSPARGRFAGNTIYF.

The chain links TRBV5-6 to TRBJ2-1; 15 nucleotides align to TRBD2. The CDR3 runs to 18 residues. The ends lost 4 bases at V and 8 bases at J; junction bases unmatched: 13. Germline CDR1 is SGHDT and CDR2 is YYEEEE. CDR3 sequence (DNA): TGTGCCAGCAGCATACCGGGACTAGCGGGAGGCTACAATCATGAGCAGTTCTTC. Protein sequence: CASSIPGLAGGYNHEQFF.

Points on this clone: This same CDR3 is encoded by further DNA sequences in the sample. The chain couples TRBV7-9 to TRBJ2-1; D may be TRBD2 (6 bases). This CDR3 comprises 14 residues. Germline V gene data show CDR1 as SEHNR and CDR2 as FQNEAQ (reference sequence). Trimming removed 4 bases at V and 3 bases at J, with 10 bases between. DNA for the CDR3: TGTGCCAGCAGCTCTTCCGGGAGCTACAATGAGCAGTTCTTC. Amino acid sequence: CASSSSGSYNEQFF.

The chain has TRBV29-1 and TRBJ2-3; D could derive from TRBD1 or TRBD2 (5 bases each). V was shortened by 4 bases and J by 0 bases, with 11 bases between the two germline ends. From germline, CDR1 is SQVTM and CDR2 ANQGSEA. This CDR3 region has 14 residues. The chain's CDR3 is CSVVRGPSTDTQYF. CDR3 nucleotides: TGCAGCGTTGTACGGGGCCCCAGCACAGATACGCAGTATTTT.

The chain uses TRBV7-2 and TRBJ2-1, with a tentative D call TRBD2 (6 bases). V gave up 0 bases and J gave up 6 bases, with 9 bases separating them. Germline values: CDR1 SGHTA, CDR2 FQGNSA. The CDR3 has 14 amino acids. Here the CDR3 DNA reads TGTGCCAGCAGCTTAGCGATCGGGAGCAATGAGCAGTTCTTC. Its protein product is CASSLAIGSNEQFF.

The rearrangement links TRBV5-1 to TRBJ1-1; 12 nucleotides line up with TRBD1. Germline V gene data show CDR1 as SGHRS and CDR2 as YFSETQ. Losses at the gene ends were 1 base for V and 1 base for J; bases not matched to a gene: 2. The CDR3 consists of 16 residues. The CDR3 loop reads CASSLLGQGANTEAFF. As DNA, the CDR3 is TGCGCCAGCAGCTTGCTGGGACAGGGGGCGAACACTGAAGCTTTCTTT. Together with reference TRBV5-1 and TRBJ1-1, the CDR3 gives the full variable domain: KAGVTQTPRYLIKTRGQQVTLSCSPISGHRSVSWYQQTPGQGLQFLFEYFSETQRNKGNFPGRFSGRQFSNSRSEMNVSTLELGDSALYLCASSLLGQGANTEAFFGQGTRLTVV.

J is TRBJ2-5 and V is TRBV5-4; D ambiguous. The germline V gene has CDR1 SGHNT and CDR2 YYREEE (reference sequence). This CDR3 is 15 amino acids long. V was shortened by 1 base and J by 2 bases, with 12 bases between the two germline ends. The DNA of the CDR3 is TGTGCCAGCAGCTTGCCGCTGACGGAGCAAGAGACCCAGTACTTC. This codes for CASSLPLTEQETQYF.

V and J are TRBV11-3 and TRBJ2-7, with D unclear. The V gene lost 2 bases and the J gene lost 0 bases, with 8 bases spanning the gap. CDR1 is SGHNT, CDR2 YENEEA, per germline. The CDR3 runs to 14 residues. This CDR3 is CASSLTPSSYEQYF. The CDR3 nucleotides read TGTGCCAGCAGCTTAACCCCCAGCTCCTACGAGCAGTACTTC. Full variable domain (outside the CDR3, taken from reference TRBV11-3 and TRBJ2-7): EAGVVQSPRYKIIEKKQPVAFWCNPISGHNTLYWYLQNLGQGPELLIRYENEEAVDDSQLPKDRFSAERLKGVDSTLKIQPAELGDSAVYLCASSLTPSSYEQYFGPGTRLTVT.

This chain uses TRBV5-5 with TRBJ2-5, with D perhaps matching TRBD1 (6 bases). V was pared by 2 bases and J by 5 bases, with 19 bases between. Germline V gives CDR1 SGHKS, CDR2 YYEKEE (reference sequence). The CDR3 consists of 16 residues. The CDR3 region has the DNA TGTGCCAGCAGCTTTTTTCCCTACAGGGAAACGGAGACCCAGTACTTC. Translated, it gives CASSFFPYRETETQYF.

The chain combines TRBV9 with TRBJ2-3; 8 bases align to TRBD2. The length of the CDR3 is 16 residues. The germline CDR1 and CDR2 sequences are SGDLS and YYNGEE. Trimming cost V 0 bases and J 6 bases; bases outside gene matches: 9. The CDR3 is CASSVGPAGAGDTQYF. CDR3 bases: TGTGCCAGCAGCGTAGGGCCAGCGGGAGCTGGGGATACGCAGTATTTT.